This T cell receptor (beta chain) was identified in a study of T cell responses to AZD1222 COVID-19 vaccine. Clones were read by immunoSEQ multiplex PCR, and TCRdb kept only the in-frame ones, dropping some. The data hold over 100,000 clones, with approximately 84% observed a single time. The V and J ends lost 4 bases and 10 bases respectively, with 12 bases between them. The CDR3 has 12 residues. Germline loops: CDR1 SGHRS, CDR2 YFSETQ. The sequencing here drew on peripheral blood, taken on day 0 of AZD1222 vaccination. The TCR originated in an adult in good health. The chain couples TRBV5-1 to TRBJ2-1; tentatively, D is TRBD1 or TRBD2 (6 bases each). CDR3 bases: TGCGCCAGCAGCGTAGGGGGGACGGAGCAGTTCTTC. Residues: CASSVGGTEQFF.